This TCR beta chain comes out of a study of OX40 agonist ivuxolimab in advanced cancers. For the study at large: The patients received ivuxolimab by intravenous route every 2 weeks at 0.01 to 10 mg/kg.

Any history of autoimmune disease or systemic immunosuppression disqualified patients. Researchers took blood at baseline, on cycle 4 day 1, and on cycle 7 day 1. Sequencing was performed with immunoSEQ multiplex PCR; in TCRdb, only in-frame clones are kept and a portion is missing. The sample contains some 35,000 clones, about 82% of which appear only once. Per germline, CDR1 SGHNT and CDR2 YYREEE (reference sequence). V shed 3 bases, J shed 6 bases, and the junction held 2 bases outside the gene matches. The CDR3 totals 12 residues. The gene calls are TRBV5-4 and TRBJ1-2; 7 positions match TRBD1. This sequence originates from an adult with an advanced solid tumor such as melanoma, head and neck, liver or kidney cancer. The source material was CD4+ or CD8+ T cells sorted from blood, sampled in a trial of the OX40 agonist ivuxolimab. This CDR3 reads CASSSQGDGYTF. For the CDR3, the DNA is TGTGCCAGCAGCTCCCAGGGGGATGGCTACACCTTC.